The 10 T cell receptor beta chains given below trace back to one sample, sequenced in a study of ipilimumab plus nivolumab after autologous stem cell transplantation. The data were produced by immunoSEQ multiplex PCR, yet TCRdb's version contains in-frame clones alone and is incomplete. The sample yields more than 4,500 clones, roughly three quarters seen once. Sample: PBMCs, taken in a trial of ipilimumab plus nivolumab as post-transplant consolidation. The receptors come from a male donor with multiple myeloma.

The V call is TRBV30, the J call TRBJ1-2; 8 positions agree with TRBD1. Germline values: CDR1 GTSNPN, CDR2 SVGIG (reference sequence). The V segment lost 5 bases and the J segment 4 bases; nucleotides outside the gene matches: 9. The CDR3 has 14 residues. CDR3 residues: CAWGRQGQGYGYTF. The CDR3 nucleotides are TGTGCCTGGGGGAGACAGGGGCAGGGCTATGGCTACACCTTC.

V and J are TRBV9 and TRBJ1-5; D possibly corresponds to TRBD1 (6 bases). V was trimmed by 4 bases and J by 4 bases, leaving 9 bases between them. Germline lookup yields CDR1 SGDLS and CDR2 YYNGEE. The CDR3 contains 13 residues. The CDR3 loop reads CASSPTGNQPQHF. CDR3 DNA: TGTGCCAGCAGCCCTACAGGGAATCAGCCCCAGCATTTT.

This clone has a single count. The rearrangement links TRBV6-5 to TRBJ2-1; possible D gene TRBD2, 6 bases. With 5 bases removed from V and 3 bases from J, the gap between germline ends came to 11 bases. Germline V gives CDR1 MNHEY, CDR2 SVGAGI. The CDR3 totals 14 residues. In nucleotides, the CDR3 is TGTGCCAGCAGTGGTCAGACTAGCTACAATGAGCAGTTCTTC. Amino acid sequence: CASSGQTSYNEQFF.

The V call is TRBV18, the J call TRBJ2-2, with 11 positions matching TRBD1. The trim removed 4 bases at V and 0 bases at J, leaving 4 bases unmatched. Germline V gives CDR1 KGHSH, CDR2 LQKENI. This CDR3 contains 17 residues. This CDR3 is CASSLGQGASNTGELFF. The CDR3 nucleotides are TGTGCCAGCTCACTCGGACAGGGGGCCTCGAACACCGGGGAGCTGTTTTTT.

CDR3 protein: CASSPPGTGLNEQYF. Written as DNA, the CDR3 is TGTGCCAGCTCACCACCGGGCACAGGGCTTAACGAGCAGTACTTC. The chain uses TRBV18 and TRBJ2-7; D perhaps matches TRBD1 (6 bases). The germline V gene encodes CDR1 KGHSH and CDR2 LQKENI. The CDR3 runs 15 residues. V was clipped by 0 bases and J by 5 bases, with 14 bases between them.

The chain combines TRBV5-1 with TRBJ2-5; 12 positions match TRBD2. The CDR3 has 17 residues. With 0 bases clipped from V and 5 bases from J, the junction kept 8 bases outside the gene matches. Germline V gene sequence: CDR1 SGHRS, CDR2 YFSETQ. CDR3 DNA: TGCGCCAGCAGCTTGGCCCCTAGCGGGGGGGCAGGGGAGACCCAGTACTTC. Protein sequence: CASSLAPSGGAGETQYF. The whole variable domain, filled in from reference TRBV5-1 and TRBJ2-5, reads KAGVTQTPRYLIKTRGQQVTLSCSPISGHRSVSWYQQTPGQGLQFLFEYFSETQRNKGNFPGRFSGRQFSNSRSEMNVSTLELGDSALYLCASSLAPSGGAGETQYFGPGTRLLVL.

The gene calls are TRBV7-9 and TRBJ1-1; no firm D call. Trimming removed 6 bases at V and 5 bases at J, with 16 bases between. Germline CDR1 and CDR2: SEHNR and FQNEAQ (reference sequence). There are 14 residues in the CDR3. The CDR3 nucleotides read TGTGCCAGCAGTCTAAGCCAGGATTGGACTGAAGCTTTCTTT. Translated: CASSLSQDWTEAFF.

This clone turned up a few times. The CDR3 loop is CASSPRVLPVGDQPQHF. The CDR3 DNA reads as TGCGCCAGCAGCCCACGGGTCCTTCCGGTAGGGGATCAGCCCCAGCATTTT. The chain joins TRBV5-1 to TRBJ1-5; D is perhaps TRBD1 (5 bases). Germline V gene lookup returns CDR1 SGHRS and CDR2 YFSETQ. V lost 4 bases and J 5 bases, leaving 22 bases between the germline ends. The CDR3 is 17 residues long.

The chain is built from TRBV5-5 and TRBJ1-6; D is perhaps TRBD1 (5 bases). The V end lost 0 bases, the J end lost 8 bases, and 9 bases lay between the germline ends. The CDR3 runs 14 residues. Germline CDR1 SGHKS, CDR2 YYEKEE (reference sequence). CDR3 in amino acids: CASSLGGGYSPLHF. The DNA of the CDR3 is TGTGCCAGCAGCTTGGGTGGGGGGTATTCACCCCTCCACTTT.

Written as DNA, the CDR3 is TGCGCCAGCAGCCTGGCCGGGGTGAAGAAAACTGAAGCTTTCTTT. The encoded protein is CASSLAGVKKTEAFF. The chain employs TRBV5-1 and TRBJ1-1; D is undetermined. There are 15 residues in the CDR3. V gave up 4 bases and J gave up 5 bases, with 18 bases separating them. Germline V gene data show CDR1 as SGHRS and CDR2 as YFSETQ.